The entry below gives a single T cell receptor beta chain sequence along with its context. The antigen is unknown. Libraries were prepared by immunoSEQ multiplex PCR; TCRdb keeps only in-frame clonotypes and omits some of them. This repertoire shows about 400,000 clones, 88% found once; its top ten account for more than 3%. The source of the sample is a study of Ad26.COV2.S vaccination and SARS-CoV-2 variants. Study-wide results and limits: Breadth of non-spike TCRs did not differ between vaccinees and placebo recipients.

As to treatment: approximately 18 received Ad26.COV2.S at low or high dose, single or two shots; several received placebo; per-sample allocation not given. Specimens were obtained on day 63 following the first vaccine or placebo injection. Germline CDR1 reads SGHRS; CDR2 reads YFSETQ. V lost 2 bases and J lost 2, with 7 bases in between. The CDR3 runs 13 residues. Sequenced material: peripheral blood, taken in a trial of Ad26.COV2.S vaccine versus placebo. The genes are TRBV5-1 and TRBJ2-5, with D uncertain. This receptor was taken from a person aged 18-65 years who received the Ad26.COV2.S COVID-19 vaccine or a placebo. CDR3 nucleotides: TGCGCCAGCAGCTTTAATTTTCAAGAGACCCAGTACTTC. Amino acids: CASSFNFQETQYF.